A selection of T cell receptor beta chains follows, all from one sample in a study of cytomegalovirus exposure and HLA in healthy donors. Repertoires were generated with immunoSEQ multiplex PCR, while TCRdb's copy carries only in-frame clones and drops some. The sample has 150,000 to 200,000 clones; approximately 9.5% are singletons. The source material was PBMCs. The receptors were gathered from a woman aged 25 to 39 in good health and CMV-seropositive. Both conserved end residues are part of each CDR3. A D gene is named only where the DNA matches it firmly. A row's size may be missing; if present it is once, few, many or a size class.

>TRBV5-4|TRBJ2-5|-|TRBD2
TGTGCCAGCAGCTTCGGACTAGCGGGAGGAGAGACCCAGTACTTC
CASSFGLAGGETQYF
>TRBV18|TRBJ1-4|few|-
TGTGCCAGCTCACCAGGACTTAATGAAAAACTGTTTTTT
CASSPGLNEKLFF
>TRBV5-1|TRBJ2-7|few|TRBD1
TGCGCCAGCAGCGGGAACCAGGGGGCCTACTCCTACGAGCAGTACTTC
CASSGNQGAYSYEQYF
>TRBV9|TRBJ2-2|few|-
TGTGCCAGCAGCGTTAGGGGGTCGGAGCTGTTTTTT
CASSVRGSELFF
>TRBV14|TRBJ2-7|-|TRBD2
TGTGCCAGCAGCTCACCACTAGCGGGAGCCTACGAGCAGTACTTC
CASSSPLAGAYEQYF
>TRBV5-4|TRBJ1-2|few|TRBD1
TGTGCCAGCAGCTCACAGGGGGAGGATGGCTACACCTTC
CASSSQGEDGYTF
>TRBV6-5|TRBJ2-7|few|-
TGTGCCAGCAGTTACTCGATCTCCGGGAGTTACGAGCAGTACTTC
CASSYSISGSYEQYF
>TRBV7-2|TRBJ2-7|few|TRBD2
TGTGCCAGCAGCACGCCCAGCGGGAGCGGTTCCTACGAGCAGTACTTC
CASSTPSGSGSYEQYF
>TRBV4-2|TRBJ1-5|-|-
TGTGCCAGCAGCCCTAGCTTAGGGAGTTCCAATCAGCCCCAGCATTTT
CASSPSLGSSNQPQHF
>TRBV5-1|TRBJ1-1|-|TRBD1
TGCGCCAGCAGCTTGGGGGTTACAGGGGTCAACACTGAAGCTTTCTTT
CASSLGVTGVNTEAFF
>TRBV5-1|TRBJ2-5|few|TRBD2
TGCGCCAGCCGAACTAGCGGGAGCTCGGAGACCCAGTACTTC
CASRTSGSSETQYF
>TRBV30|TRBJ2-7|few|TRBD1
TGTGCCTGGAGTGTCAGCTTAGGCAGGGGGCAAAAGGAGCAATACTTC
CAWSVSLGRGQKEQYF